The present T cell receptor (beta chain) was sequenced within a study of molecular identifiers for immune sequencing clone quantification. On the study more broadly: Replicates split RNA from around 20,000 or 100,000 naive CD8 cells five ways, and the researchers sequenced four portions.

The CDR3 runs to 14 residues. For bulk TCR libraries, previously described methods and listed TCR primers were used. A single record per CDR3 protein comes from TCRdb applying MiXCR to the PCR reads. The sample carries hundreds of thousands of distinct CDR3 sequences, 25% recorded once. As regards this clonotype: Its antigen remains unknown. One end of the junction fails to match germline, which may point to a read error.

Whole-study findings and limits: Clones exceeding 20 RNA copies carried over 97% of effector molecules but under 1% of naive-cell molecules.

This sequence joins TRBV5-3 and TRBJ2-7; D is perhaps TRBD2 (5 bases). TRBV5-3 is known as an ORF, though its function is uncertain. The receptor was derived from a human donor in good health. Some libraries in this study had Jurkat cell RNA spiked in. Source material: naive CD8+ T cells from blood, with Jurkat cell RNA spiked in. Subset here: FACS-sorted CD8+CD4-CCR7+CD45RA+ naive T cells. The CDR3 loop is CASSLSSPPYEQYF. DNA of the CDR3: TGTGCCAGCAGCTTGTCTAGCCCTCCCTACGAGCAGTACTTC.